The clone carrying this T cell receptor beta chain was detected a few times. What it binds is unknown. V was pared by 5 bases and J by 3 bases, with 6 bases of the junction left unmatched. The germline V gene has CDR1 DFQATT and CDR2 SNEGSKA (reference sequence). The CDR3 is 13 amino acids. This sample stems from a study of blood T cells in healthy people across ages. A second 7 to 11 cycle PCR used barcoded and J-beta primers. TCRdb itself ran the 5' RACE reads through MiXCR, one entry per CDR3 protein. Here the sample spans almost 800,000 distinct CDR3 sequences, 58% being singletons. Study findings and constraints: Naive T cell percentage showed a strong correlation with the diversity of TCR beta.

Input material: blood. The chain couples TRBV20-1 to TRBJ2-7, with 8 bases aligning to TRBD2. The TCR originated in a man between 25 and 39 years old in good health. CDR3 in DNA: TGCAGTGCTCCCAGCGGGAGAGTCTACGAGCAGTACTTC. Its protein is CSAPSGRVYEQYF.